This TCR beta chain was found in a study of post-analysis software for immune sequencing data. Study background: Clinical courses comprised relapsing-remitting, secondary progressive and progressive-relapsing multiple sclerosis.

cDNA libraries of TCR beta carried unique molecular identifiers. cDNA molecules numbering approximately 500,000 came from about 0.94 to 9.7 million T cells. Via MiXCR, TCRdb re-called the PCR reads, giving one row per CDR3 protein. This table has 170,000 or so distinct CDR3 sequences, 25% to 35% appearing once. This clonotype was detected only a few times. What it binds is not known. Deletions cut 3 bases from V and 7 bases from J, with 21 bases between. The CDR3 runs 17 residues. The study's findings and limits: Normalized Chao1 diversity was significantly reduced in patients versus controls. When patients were compared with controls, about 5 TRBV segments were more frequent, TRBV5-6, TRBV5-1 and TRBV20-1 among them.

This rearrangement joins TRBV12-3 or TRBV12-4 to TRBJ1-4; TRBD1 might be the D (5 bases). The source of this sequence is a girl aged 5 to 17 with multiple sclerosis. Sequencing was carried out using blood. The CDR3 DNA follows: TGTGCCAGCAGTTTGTCCCCTGCAGGGAGTCGAACTGAAAAACTGTTTTTT. Translating gives CASSLSPAGSRTEKLFF.